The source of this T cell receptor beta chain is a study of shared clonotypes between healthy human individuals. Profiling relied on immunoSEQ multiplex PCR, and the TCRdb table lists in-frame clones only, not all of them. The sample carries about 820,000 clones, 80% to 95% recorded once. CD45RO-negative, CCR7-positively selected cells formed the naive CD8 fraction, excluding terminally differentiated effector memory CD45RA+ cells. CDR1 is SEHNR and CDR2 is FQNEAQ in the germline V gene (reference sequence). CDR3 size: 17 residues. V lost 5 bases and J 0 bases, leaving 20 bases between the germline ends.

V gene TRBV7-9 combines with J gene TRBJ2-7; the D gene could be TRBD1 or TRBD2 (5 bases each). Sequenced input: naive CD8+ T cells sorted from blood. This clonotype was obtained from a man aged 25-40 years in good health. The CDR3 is CASSEPPGRHSSYEQYF. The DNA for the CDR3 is TGTGCCAGCAGCGAACCCCCGGGACGCCACAGCTCCTACGAGCAGTACTTC. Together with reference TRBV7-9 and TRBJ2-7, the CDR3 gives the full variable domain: DTGVSQNPRHKITKRGQNVTFRCDPISEHNRLYWYRQTLGQGPEFLTYFQNEAQLEKSRLLSDRFSAERPKGSFSTLEIQRTEQGDSAMYLCASSEPPGRHSSYEQYFGPGTRLTVT.